The 2 T cell receptor beta chains given below trace back to one sample, sequenced in a study of T cell repertoires in cytomegalovirus infection. TCRdb re-analysed the reads in MiXCR, keeping a single row per CDR3 protein. The table records a few hundred thousand distinct CDR3 sequences, more than 9% of them present only once. What was sequenced was PBMCs. The source is a human donor in good health (CMV status not recorded). Some clones in this sample may be carry-over from other donors' samples.

This clonotype was counted a few times. V gene TRBV12-3 or TRBV12-4 combines with J gene TRBJ1-6; 10 positions agree with TRBD1. With V trimmed by 5 bases and J by 7 bases, 2 bases remained unmatched. There are 14 residues in the CDR3. CDR3 DNA sequence: TGTGCCAGCAGTGACAGGGGGCGAAATTCACCCCTCCACTTT. Encoded protein: CASSDRGRNSPLHF.

In this sample, this clonotype turned up many times. The CDR3 nucleotides read TGCGCCAGCAGCCAAGGGACAGGGGGCAAAGATACGCAGTATTTT. This sequence encodes CASSQGTGGKDTQYF. The rearrangement uses TRBV4-3 and TRBJ2-3, with 11 bases fitting TRBD1. The CDR3 consists of 15 residues. Germline V gene data show CDR1 as LGHNA and CDR2 as YSLEER. With V trimmed by 1 base and J by 5 bases, 2 bases remained unmatched.